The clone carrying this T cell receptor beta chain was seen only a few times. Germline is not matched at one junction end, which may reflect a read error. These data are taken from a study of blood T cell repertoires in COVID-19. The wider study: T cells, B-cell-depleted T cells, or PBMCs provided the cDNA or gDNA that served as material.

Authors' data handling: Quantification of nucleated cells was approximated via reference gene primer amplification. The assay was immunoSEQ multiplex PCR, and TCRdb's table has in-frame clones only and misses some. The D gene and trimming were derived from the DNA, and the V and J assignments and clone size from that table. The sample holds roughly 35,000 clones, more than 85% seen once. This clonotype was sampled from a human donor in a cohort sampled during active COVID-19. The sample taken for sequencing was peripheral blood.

This CDR3 is CASCLASLAGYTF. As DNA, the CDR3 is TGTGCCAGCTGCTTGGCCAGCTTAGCCGGCTACACCTTC. The rearrangement links TRBV7-9 to TRBJ1-2; D is unresolved. The CDR3 has 13 amino acids. CDR1 SEHNR and CDR2 FQNEAQ come from the germline V gene (reference sequence).